These 5 T cell receptor beta chains were sequenced from one sample in a study of T cells in Graves' hyperthyroidism and ophthalmopathy. What was amplified from RNA transcripts were TCR beta CDR3 regions. When the TCR CDR3 underwent first-round RT-PCR, the HTBI primer set was used. TCRdb reanalysed the multiplex PCR reads using MiXCR and keeps one entry per CDR3 protein. The sample contains some 350,000 distinct CDR3 sequences, about 20% of which appear only once. The sample was blood. The receptors shown here come from a woman aged 18-35 years with Graves' hyperthyroidism.

This clonotype was seen ten or more times. The chain joins TRBV15 to TRBJ2-7; possible D gene TRBD2, 5 bases. The germline CDR1 and CDR2 sequences are LNHNV and YYDKDF (reference sequence). The CDR3 runs to 14 residues. The germline V and J ends were trimmed by 4 bases and 3 bases, with 13 bases remaining between them. The CDR3 sequence: CATSKDGGLYEQYF. The CDR3 coding sequence is TGTGCCACCAGCAAGGATGGCGGGCTCTACGAGCAGTACTTC.

This clonotype has ten or more counts. A junction boundary mismatches the germline segment, possibly from a read error. This sequence joins TRBV27 and TRBJ1-3; D remains unclear. CDR1 is MNHEY and CDR2 is SMNVEV in the germline V gene (reference sequence). This CDR3 has 15 residues. CDR3 sequence reads: CASKPDGLSGNAIYF. CDR3 DNA: TGTGCCAGCAAACCGGACGGATTGTCTGGAAACGCCATATATTTT.

This chain joins TRBV12-3 or TRBV12-4 and TRBJ2-7; D is unresolved. CDR3 length: 12 amino acids. Deletions cut 8 bases from V and 2 bases from J, with 10 bases between. CDR3 in DNA: TGTGCCAGCGGCAAGGACCCCTACGAGCAGTACTTC. Its protein product is CASGKDPYEQYF.

This clonotype was found a few times. The genes are TRBV9 and TRBJ2-1, with 7 bases lining up with TRBD1. This CDR3 is built from 13 residues. The trim removed 2 bases at V and 9 bases at J, leaving 5 bases unmatched. In germline, CDR1 is SGDLS, CDR2 YYNGEE. The CDR3, as DNA: TGTGCCAGCAGCGTCATTACAGGGGCTGAGCAGTTCTTC. Its protein product is CASSVITGAEQFF.

This chain links TRBV5-1 with TRBJ1-6; 8 bases line up with TRBD1. Looked up from germline, CDR1 is SGHRS and CDR2 is YFSETQ. The V gene end was trimmed by 2 bases and the J gene end by 9 bases; junction bases not matched to a gene: 10. The CDR3 sequence is 16 residues long. In DNA, the CDR3 is TGCGCCAGCAGCTTAGAAGGACAGGGAGGGAGTTCACCCCTCCACTTT. Protein product: CASSLEGQGGSSPLHF.